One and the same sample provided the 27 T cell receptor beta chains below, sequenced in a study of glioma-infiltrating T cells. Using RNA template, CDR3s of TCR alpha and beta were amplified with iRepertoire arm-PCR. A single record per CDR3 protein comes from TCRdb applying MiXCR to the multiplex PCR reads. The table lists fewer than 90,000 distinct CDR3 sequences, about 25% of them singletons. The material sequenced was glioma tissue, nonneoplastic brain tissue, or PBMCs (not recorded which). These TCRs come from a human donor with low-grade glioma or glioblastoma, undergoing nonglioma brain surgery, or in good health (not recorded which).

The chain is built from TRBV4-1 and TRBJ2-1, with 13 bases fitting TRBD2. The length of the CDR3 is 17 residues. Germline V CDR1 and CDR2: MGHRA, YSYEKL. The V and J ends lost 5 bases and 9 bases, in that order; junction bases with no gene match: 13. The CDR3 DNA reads TGCGCCAGCAGCAACCCGCCGGGGACTAGCGGGACGGTTGAGCAGTTCTTC. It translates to CASSNPPGTSGTVEQFF.

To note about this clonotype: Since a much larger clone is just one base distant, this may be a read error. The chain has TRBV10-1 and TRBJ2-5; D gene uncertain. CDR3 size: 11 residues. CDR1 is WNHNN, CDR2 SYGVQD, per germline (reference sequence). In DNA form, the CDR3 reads TGCGCCAGCACTGAAAAAGAGACCCAGTGCTTC. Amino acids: CASTEKETQCF.

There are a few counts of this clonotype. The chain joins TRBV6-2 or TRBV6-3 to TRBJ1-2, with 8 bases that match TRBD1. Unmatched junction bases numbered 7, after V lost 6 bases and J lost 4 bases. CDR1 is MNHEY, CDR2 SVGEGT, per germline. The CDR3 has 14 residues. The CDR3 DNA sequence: TGTGCCAGCAGCTATGGACAGGGCGTCTATGGCTACACCTTC. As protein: CASSYGQGVYGYTF.

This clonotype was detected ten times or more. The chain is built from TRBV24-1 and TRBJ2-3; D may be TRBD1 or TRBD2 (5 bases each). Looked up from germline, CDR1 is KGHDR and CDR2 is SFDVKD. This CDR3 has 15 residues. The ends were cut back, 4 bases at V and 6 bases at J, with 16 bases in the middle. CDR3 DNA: TGTGCCACCAGTGACCGGACTCAGGGTACGGATACGCAGTATTTT. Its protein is CATSDRTQGTDTQYF.

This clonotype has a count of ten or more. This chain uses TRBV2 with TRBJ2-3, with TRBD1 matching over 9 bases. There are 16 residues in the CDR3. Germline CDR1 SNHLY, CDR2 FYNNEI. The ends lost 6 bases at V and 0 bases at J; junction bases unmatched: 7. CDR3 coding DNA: TGTGCCAGCAGGGGGGGACAGGGCCGTAGCACAGATACGCAGTATTTT. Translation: CASRGGQGRSTDTQYF. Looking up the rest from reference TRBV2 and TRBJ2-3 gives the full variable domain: EPEVTQTPSHQVTQMGQEVILRCVPISNHLYFYWYRQILGQKVEFLVSFYNNEISEKSEIFDDQFSVERPDGSNFTLKIRSTKLEDSAMYFCASRGGQGRSTDTQYFGPGTRLTVL.

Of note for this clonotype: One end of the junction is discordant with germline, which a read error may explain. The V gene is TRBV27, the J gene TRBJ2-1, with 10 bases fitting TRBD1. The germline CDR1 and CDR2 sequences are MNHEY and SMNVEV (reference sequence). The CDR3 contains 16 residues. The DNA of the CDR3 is TGTGCCAGCAGTTTCTCGGGACAGGGGCGGTACAATGAGCATTTCTTC. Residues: CASSFSGQGRYNEHFF.

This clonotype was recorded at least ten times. The CDR3 reads CASSSTRNTEAFF. The DNA for the CDR3 is TGTGCCAGCAGCTCGACAAGAAACACTGAAGCTTTCTTT. This chain links TRBV14 with TRBJ1-1; D remains ambiguous. Between the trimmed V and J ends, which lost 5 bases and 2 bases, there was a span of 9 bases. Germline CDR1 reads SGHDN; CDR2 reads FVKESK. The CDR3 covers 13 residues.

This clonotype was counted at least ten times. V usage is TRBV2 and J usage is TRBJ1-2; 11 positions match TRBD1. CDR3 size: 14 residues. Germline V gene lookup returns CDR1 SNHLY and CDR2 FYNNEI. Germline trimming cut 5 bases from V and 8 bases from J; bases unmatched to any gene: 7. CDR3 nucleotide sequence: TGTGCCAGCAGTCGGGACAGGGGGACCTACGGCTACACCTTC. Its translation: CASSRDRGTYGYTF. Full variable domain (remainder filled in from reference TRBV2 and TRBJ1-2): EPEVTQTPSHQVTQMGQEVILRCVPISNHLYFYWYRQILGQKVEFLVSFYNNEISEKSEIFDDQFSVERPDGSNFTLKIRSTKLEDSAMYFCASSRDRGTYGYTFGSGTRLTVV.

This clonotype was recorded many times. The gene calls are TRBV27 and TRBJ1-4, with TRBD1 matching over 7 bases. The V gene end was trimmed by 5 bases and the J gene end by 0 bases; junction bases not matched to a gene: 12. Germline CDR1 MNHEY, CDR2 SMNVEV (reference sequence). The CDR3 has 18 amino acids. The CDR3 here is CASSRRQGYWATNEKLFF. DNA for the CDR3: TGTGCCAGCAGTCGTCGACAGGGTTATTGGGCAACTAATGAAAAACTGTTTTTT.

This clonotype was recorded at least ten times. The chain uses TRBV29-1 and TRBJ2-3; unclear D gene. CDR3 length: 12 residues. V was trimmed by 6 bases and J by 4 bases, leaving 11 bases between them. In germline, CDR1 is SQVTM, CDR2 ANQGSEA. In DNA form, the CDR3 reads TGCAGCGTCTCGTCTCTCGCAGATACGCAGTATTTT. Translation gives CSVSSLADTQYF.

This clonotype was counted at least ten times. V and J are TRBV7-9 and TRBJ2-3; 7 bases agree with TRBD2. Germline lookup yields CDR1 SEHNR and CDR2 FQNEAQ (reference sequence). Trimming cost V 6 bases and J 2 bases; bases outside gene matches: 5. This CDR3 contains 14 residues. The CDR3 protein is CASRAGEYTDTQYF. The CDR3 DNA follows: TGTGCCAGCAGGGCGGGGGAGTACACAGATACGCAGTATTTT.

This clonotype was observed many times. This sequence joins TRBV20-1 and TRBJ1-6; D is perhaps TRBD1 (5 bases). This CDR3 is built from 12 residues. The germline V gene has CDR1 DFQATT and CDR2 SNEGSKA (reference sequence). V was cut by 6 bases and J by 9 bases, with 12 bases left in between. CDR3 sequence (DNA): TGCAGTGCAGGCCAGGGTTTTTCACCCCTCCACTTT. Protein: CSAGQGFSPLHF.

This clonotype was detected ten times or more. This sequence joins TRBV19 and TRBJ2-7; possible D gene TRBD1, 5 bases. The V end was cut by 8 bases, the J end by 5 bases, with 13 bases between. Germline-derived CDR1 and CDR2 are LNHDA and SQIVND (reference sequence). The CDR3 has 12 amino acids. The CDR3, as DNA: TGTGCCAGTTCGGACACCGCCGACGAGCAGTACTTC. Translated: CASSDTADEQYF.

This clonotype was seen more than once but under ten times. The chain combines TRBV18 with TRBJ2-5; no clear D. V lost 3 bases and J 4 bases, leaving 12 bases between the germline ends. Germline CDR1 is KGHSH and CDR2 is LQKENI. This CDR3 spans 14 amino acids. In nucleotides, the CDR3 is TGTGCCAGCTCACCGGACGGGCGTCGAGAGACCCAGTACTTC. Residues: CASSPDGRRETQYF.

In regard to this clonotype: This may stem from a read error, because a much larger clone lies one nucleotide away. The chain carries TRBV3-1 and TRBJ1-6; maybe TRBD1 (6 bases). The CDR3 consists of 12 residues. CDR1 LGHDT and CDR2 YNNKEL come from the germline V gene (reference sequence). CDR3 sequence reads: CAGGLGNSHLHF. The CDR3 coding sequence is TGTGCCGGGGGCCTAGGTAATTCACACCTCCACTTT. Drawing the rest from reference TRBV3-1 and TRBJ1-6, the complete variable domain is DTAVSQTPKYLVTQMGNDKSIKCEQNLGHDTMYWYKQDSKKFLKIMFSYNNKELIINETVPNRFSPKSPDKAHLNLHINSLELGDSAVYFCAGGLGNSHLHFGNGTRLTVT.

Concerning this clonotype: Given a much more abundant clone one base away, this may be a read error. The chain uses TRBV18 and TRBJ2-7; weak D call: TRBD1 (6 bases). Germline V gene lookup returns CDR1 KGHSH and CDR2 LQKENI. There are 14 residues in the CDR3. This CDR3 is CASSPDRAMYEKYF. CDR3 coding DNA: TGTGCCAGCTCACCGGACAGAGCTATGTACGAGAAGTACTTC.

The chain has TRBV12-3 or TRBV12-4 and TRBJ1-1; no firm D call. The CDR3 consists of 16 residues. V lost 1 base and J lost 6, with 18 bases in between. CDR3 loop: CASSLVRRTRIAEAFF. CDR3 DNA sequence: TGTGCCAGCAGTTTAGTGAGACGAACGAGAATCGCTGAAGCTTTCTTT.

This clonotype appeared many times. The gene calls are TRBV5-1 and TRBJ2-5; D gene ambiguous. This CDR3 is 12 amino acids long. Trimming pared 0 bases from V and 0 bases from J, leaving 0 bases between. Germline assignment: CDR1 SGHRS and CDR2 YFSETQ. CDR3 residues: CASSLDQETQYF. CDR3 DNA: TGCGCCAGCAGCTTGGACCAAGAGACCCAGTACTTC.

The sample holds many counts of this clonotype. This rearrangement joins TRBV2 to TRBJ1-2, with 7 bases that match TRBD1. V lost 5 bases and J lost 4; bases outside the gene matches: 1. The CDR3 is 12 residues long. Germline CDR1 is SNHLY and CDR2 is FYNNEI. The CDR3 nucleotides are TGTGCCAGCAGTCGGGACAGCTATGGCTACACCTTC. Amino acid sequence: CASSRDSYGYTF.

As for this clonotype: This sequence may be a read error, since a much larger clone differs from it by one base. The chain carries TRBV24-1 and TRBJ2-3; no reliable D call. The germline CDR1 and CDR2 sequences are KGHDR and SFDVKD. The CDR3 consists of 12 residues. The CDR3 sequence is CATPKGPDKQYF. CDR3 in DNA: TGTGCCACCCCGAAGGGCCCAGATAAGCAGTATTTT.

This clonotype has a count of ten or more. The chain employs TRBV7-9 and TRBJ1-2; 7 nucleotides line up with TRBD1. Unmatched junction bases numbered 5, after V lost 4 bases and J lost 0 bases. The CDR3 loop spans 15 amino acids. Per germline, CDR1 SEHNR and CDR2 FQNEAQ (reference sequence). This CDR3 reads CASSSHQGANYGYTF. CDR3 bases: TGTGCCAGCAGCTCGCATCAGGGGGCTAACTATGGCTACACCTTC.

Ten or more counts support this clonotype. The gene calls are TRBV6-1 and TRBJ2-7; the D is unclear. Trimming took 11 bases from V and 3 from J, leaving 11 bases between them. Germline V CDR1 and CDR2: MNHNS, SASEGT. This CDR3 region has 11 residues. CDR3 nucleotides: TGTGCCGGCGGTAAGGTCTACGAGCAGTACTTC. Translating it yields CAGGKVYEQYF.

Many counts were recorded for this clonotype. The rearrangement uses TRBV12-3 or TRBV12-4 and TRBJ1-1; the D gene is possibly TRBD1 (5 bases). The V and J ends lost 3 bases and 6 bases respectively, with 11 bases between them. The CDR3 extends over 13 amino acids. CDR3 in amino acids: CASSFRLGAEAFF. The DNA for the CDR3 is TGTGCCAGCAGTTTTCGGTTGGGGGCTGAAGCTTTCTTT.

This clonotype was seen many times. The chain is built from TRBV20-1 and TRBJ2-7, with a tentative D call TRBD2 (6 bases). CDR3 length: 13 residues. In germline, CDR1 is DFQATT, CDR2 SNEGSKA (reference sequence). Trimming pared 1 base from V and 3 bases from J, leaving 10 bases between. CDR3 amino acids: CSARGDGGYEQYF. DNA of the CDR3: TGCAGTGCTAGAGGGGACGGGGGCTACGAGCAGTACTTC.

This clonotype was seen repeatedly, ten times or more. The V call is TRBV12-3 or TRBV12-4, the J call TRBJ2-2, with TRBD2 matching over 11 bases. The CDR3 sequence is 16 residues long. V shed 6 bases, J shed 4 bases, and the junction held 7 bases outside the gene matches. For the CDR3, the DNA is TGTGCCAGCAGGTCACTAGCGGGAGTCACCACCGGGGAGCTGTTTTTT. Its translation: CASRSLAGVTTGELFF.

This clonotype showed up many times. CDR3 amino acids: CASTRWDTEAFF. DNA of the CDR3: TGTGCCAGCACCAGGTGGGACACTGAAGCTTTCTTT. The V gene is TRBV6-1, the J gene TRBJ1-1; D not certain. Trimming stripped 7 bases from V and 3 bases from J, with 9 bases between. Germline assignment: CDR1 MNHNS and CDR2 SASEGT. CDR3 size: 12 residues.

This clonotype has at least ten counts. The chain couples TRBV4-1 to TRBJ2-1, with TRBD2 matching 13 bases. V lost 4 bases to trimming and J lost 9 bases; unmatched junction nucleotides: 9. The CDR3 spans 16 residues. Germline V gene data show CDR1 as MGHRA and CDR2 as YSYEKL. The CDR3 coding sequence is TGCGCCAGCAGCCGCCAACTAGCGGGGGGGCGTCCTGAGCAGTTCTTC. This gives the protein CASSRQLAGGRPEQFF.